This section outlines one T cell receptor beta chain sequence together with its context. What it recognizes is unknown. This specimen belongs to a study of T cell repertoires in cytomegalovirus infection. V lost 7 bases and J 5 bases, leaving 14 bases between the germline ends. Per the germline V gene, CDR1 is MGHRA and CDR2 is YSYEKL. The CDR3 runs to 13 residues. TCRdb processed the reads anew with MiXCR; each CDR3 protein has one entry. This sample has approximately 770,000 distinct CDR3 sequences, with 29% found just once. Sequenced here: cultured CD8+ T cells from PBMCs, sampled from culture after CMV antigen stimulation. This sequence originates from a human donor in good health (CMV status not recorded). Some clones in this sample may be carry-over from other donors' samples. This chain connects TRBV4-1 to TRBJ1-1, with a possible D match to TRBD1 (6 bases). CDR3 region: CASTAQGGTEAFF. The CDR3 DNA reads as TGCGCCAGCACTGCCCAAGGGGGAACTGAAGCTTTCTTT.